These 8 T cell receptor beta chains originate from one sample sequenced in a study of blood T cell repertoires in COVID-19. Assay: immunoSEQ multiplex PCR; the TCRdb copy retains only in-frame clones and omits some. The sample has around 250,000 clones, approximately 82% seen once. Sequenced sample: peripheral blood. These receptors were taken from a woman aged 80 or over with acute or convalescent COVID-19.

CDR3 amino acids: CASSHNPGTSGGADTQYF. CDR3 nucleotides: TGTGCCAGCAGCCATAACCCCGGGACTAGCGGGGGAGCAGATACGCAGTATTTT. The genes are TRBV4-2 and TRBJ2-3; TRBD2 agrees at 14 bases. Germline V lookup: CDR1 LGHNA, CDR2 YNFKEQ. V was pared by 3 bases and J by 4 bases, with 9 bases of the junction left unmatched. The length of the CDR3 is 18 residues.

This chain links TRBV28 with TRBJ2-5, with 8 bases matching TRBD1. Germline CDR1 reads MDHEN; CDR2 reads SYDVKM. Trimming took 5 bases from V and 5 from J; bases not matched to a gene: 7. The CDR3 runs to 14 residues. The CDR3 protein is CASSGTGTGETQYF. CDR3 bases: TGTGCCAGCAGTGGAACCGGGACAGGCGAGACCCAGTACTTC.

The chain carries TRBV5-8 and TRBJ2-3; D perhaps matches TRBD2 (6 bases). CDR1 and CDR2 (germline): SGHTS, YDEGEE. Trimming took 1 base from V and 0 from J, leaving 12 bases between them. The CDR3 consists of 16 residues. CDR3 in amino acids: CASSLWAGGSTDTQYF. In DNA, the CDR3 is TGTGCCAGCAGCTTGTGGGCTGGGGGGAGCACAGATACGCAGTATTTT.

The chain is built from TRBV7-8 and TRBJ2-1, with 13 positions matching TRBD2. Germline CDR1 reads SGHVS; CDR2 reads FQNEAQ. With V trimmed by 8 bases and J by 5 bases, 12 bases remained unmatched. This CDR3 has 17 amino acids. The chain's CDR3 is CASLLAGGILPNNEQFF. The CDR3 coding sequence is TGTGCCAGCTTACTAGCGGGAGGGATTTTACCGAACAATGAGCAGTTCTTC.

The chain employs TRBV29-1 and TRBJ1-2; possible D gene TRBD1, 6 bases. CDR3 length equals 15 residues. Trimming left V 4 bases short and J 8 bases short, with 23 bases between. Germline values: CDR1 SQVTM, CDR2 ANQGSEA. The CDR3 sequence is CSVVGGTKWISGYTF. CDR3 bases: TGCAGCGTTGTGGGGGGGACAAAGTGGATATCAGGCTACACCTTC.

This rearrangement joins TRBV7-2 to TRBJ2-5; the match to TRBD2 covers 9 bases. CDR1 SGHTA and CDR2 FQGNSA come from the germline V gene. Germline trimming cut 6 bases from V and 1 base from J; bases unmatched to any gene: 12. CDR3 length: 17 residues. CDR3 loop: CASSIWGSGSRQETQYF. The CDR3 nucleotides read TGTGCCAGCAGTATTTGGGGTAGCGGGAGCCGCCAAGAGACCCAGTACTTC.

About this clone itself: An end of the junction differs from the germline gene, which may be a read error. The genes are TRBV7-7 and TRBJ2-7; 9 bases agree with TRBD1. The CDR3 loop spans 13 amino acids. The germline V gene has CDR1 SSHAT and CDR2 FNYEAQ (reference sequence). The CDR3 region is CASSFLTGGEQYF. The DNA of the CDR3 is TGTGCTAGCAGCTTCCTGACAGGGGGCGAGCAGTACTTC.

This clone was seen just once. The rearrangement joins TRBV29-1 to TRBJ2-2; 9 positions agree with TRBD2. Germline lookup yields CDR1 SQVTM and CDR2 ANQGSEA. V dropped 5 bases and J dropped 2; count of bases not matched to a gene: 9. This CDR3 contains 16 residues. In DNA, the CDR3 is TGCAGCGTTTTCTTTTGGCGGGAGGGAAACACCGGGGAGCTGTTTTTT. Encoded protein: CSVFFWREGNTGELFF.